What follows describes a single T cell receptor beta chain. What it recognizes is unknown. Free of recent acute infections or vaccinations, the donors were healthy HIV-negative adults. This specimen belongs to a study of shared clonotypes between healthy human individuals. Study information: Per-donor plates numbered three CD4 naive, three CD4 memory, two CD8 naive and one CD8 memory.

The length of the CDR3 is 15 residues. The V and J ends lost 0 bases and 12 bases, in that order; junction bases with no gene match: 11. Germline V gene lookup returns CDR1 SGHNT and CDR2 YYREEE (reference sequence). Here immunoSEQ multiplex PCR was the method, and the copy in TCRdb shows in-frame clones only, minus some. The sample holds about 2.4 million clones; roughly 93% are singletons and the top ten take about 0.39%. Overall study findings and caveats: Relative to memory subsets, naive subsets generally showed larger estimated richness.

The receptor comes from a man aged 18 to 30 in good health. Some clones in this sample may be carry-over from other donors' samples. J is TRBJ1-4 and V is TRBV5-4, with 7 bases identical to TRBD1. Sequencing was carried out using naive CD4+ T cells from PBMCs. As for subset: CD45RA+ positively selected. The CDR3 is CASSLGPRQGGELFF. The DNA for the CDR3 is TGTGCCAGCAGCTTGGGCCCCCGACAGGGCGGGGAACTGTTTTTT.